This TCR beta chain was identified in a study of neurological immune-mediated disorders. Germline loops: CDR1 SGHRS, CDR2 YFSETQ. The CDR3 length is 13 residues. V gave up 4 bases and J gave up 1 base, with 8 bases separating them. This clonotype was observed many times. Its antigen is undetermined. Each CDR3 protein is one row after TCRdb ran MiXCR on the 5' RACE reads. The sample consists of roughly 32,000 distinct CDR3 sequences, approximately 4.2% of them appearing once. Findings and limits, study-wide: Phylogenetic grouping placed 18 of 34 multiple sclerosis patients' repertoires in one related-CDR3 cluster, a possible signature.

This receptor was obtained from a young man with multiple sclerosis. Material for sequencing was PBMCs. The chain links TRBV5-1 to TRBJ1-1; D uncertain. The CDR3: CASSQTPNTEAFF. As DNA, the CDR3 is TGCGCCAGCAGCCAGACCCCGAACACTGAAGCTTTCTTT. Combining the CDR3 with reference TRBV5-1 and TRBJ1-1 gives the whole variable domain KAGVTQTPRYLIKTRGQQVTLSCSPISGHRSVSWYQQTPGQGLQFLFEYFSETQRNKGNFPGRFSGRQFSNSRSEMNVSTLELGDSALYLCASSQTPNTEAFFGQGTRLTVV.